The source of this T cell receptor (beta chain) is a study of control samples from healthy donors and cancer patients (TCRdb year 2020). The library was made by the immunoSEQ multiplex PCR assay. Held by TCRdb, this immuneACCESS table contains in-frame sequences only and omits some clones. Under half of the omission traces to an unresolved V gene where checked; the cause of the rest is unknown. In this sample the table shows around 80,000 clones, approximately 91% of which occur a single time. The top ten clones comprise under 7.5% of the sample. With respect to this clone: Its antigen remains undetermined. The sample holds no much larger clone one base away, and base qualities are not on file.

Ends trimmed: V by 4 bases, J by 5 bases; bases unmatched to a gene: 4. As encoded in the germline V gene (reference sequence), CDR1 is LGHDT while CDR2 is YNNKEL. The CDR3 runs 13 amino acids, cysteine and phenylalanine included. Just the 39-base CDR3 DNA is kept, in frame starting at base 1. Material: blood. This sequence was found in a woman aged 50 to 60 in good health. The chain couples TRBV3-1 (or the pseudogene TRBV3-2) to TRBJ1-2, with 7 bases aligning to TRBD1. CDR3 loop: CASSLQGEYGYTF. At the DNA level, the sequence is TGTGCCAGCAGCCTTCAGGGGGAATATGGCTACACCTTC.